The 26 T cell receptor beta chains listed next were all sequenced from one sample in a study of blood T cell repertoires in COVID-19. Clones were read by immunoSEQ multiplex PCR, and TCRdb kept only the in-frame ones, dropping some. Among approximately 170,000 clones listed, around four fifths were seen once. Sequenced material: peripheral blood. These receptor sequences come from a man aged 65 to 79 who had recovered from COVID-19.

The chain has TRBV10-3 and TRBJ1-2; a weak D match, TRBD1 (6 bases). The V and J ends lost 6 bases and 5 bases respectively, with 19 bases between them. CDR3 size: 15 residues. CDR1 is ENHRY, CDR2 SYGVKD, per germline. CDR3 in DNA: TGTGCCATCAGGGGGGCCGGGCTTGCCTGGTATGGCTACACCTTC. Translated: CAIRGAGLAWYGYTF.

The rearrangement joins TRBV29-1 to TRBJ2-7; 7 bases line up with TRBD2. The J segment lost 7 bases and the V segment lost 1 base, leaving 13 bases of the junction unmatched. Per germline, CDR1 SQVTM and CDR2 ANQGSEA. The CDR3 runs 15 residues. As DNA, the CDR3 is TGCAGCGTTGAAGGGAGAAGCGGGGCCACCCGGGAGCAGTACTTC. Its protein product is CSVEGRSGATREQYF.

The rearrangement joins TRBV27 to TRBJ2-2; no definite D call. Germline V CDR1 and CDR2: MNHEY, SMNVEV (reference sequence). With 6 bases removed from V and 4 bases from J, the gap between germline ends came to 15 bases. This CDR3 contains 15 residues. The chain's CDR3 is CASSEDTAPTGELFF. CDR3 DNA sequence: TGTGCCAGCAGCGAAGACACCGCTCCCACCGGGGAGCTGTTTTTT.

This clone has ten or more counts. The chain combines TRBV3-1 (or the pseudogene TRBV3-2) with TRBJ2-5, with 11 bases lining up with TRBD2. The CDR3 is 18 amino acids. Germline trimming cut 7 bases from V and 3 bases from J; bases unmatched to any gene: 16. Germline CDR1 and CDR2: LGHDT and YNNKEL (reference sequence). As DNA, the CDR3 is TGTGCCAGCAAGGGGACTAGCGGACCCAGAGCGGTGAAAGAGACCCAGTACTTC. Translation gives CASKGTSGPRAVKETQYF.

The chain couples TRBV27 to TRBJ1-4; tentative D call: TRBD1 (5 bases). The CDR3 extends over 13 amino acids. V lost 6 bases and J 0 bases, leaving 5 bases between the germline ends. Germline-derived CDR1 and CDR2 are MNHEY and SMNVEV (reference sequence). The CDR3 sequence is CASSRATNEKLFF. The CDR3 DNA reads as TGTGCCAGCAGCAGGGCAACTAATGAAAAACTGTTTTTT.

The CDR3 region is CSASPSTSGRGEQFF. Here the CDR3 DNA reads TGCAGTGCTAGTCCCTCGACTAGCGGGAGAGGTGAGCAGTTCTTC. The chain employs TRBV20-1 and TRBJ2-1; 12 positions agree with TRBD2. The germline gives CDR1 DFQATT, CDR2 SNEGSKA (reference sequence). Trimming at V came to 3 bases and at J to 9 bases, leaving 9 bases not matched to a gene. The CDR3 totals 15 residues.

The gene calls are TRBV29-1 and TRBJ2-5, with 12 bases fitting TRBD1. The CDR3 loop spans 14 amino acids. V shed 4 bases and J 4 bases; nucleotides not matched to a gene: 4. The germline V gene has CDR1 SQVTM and CDR2 ANQGSEA. Written as DNA, the CDR3 is TGCAGCGTTGTAGGGGACAGGGGGCGAGAGACCCAGTACTTC. Translated, it gives CSVVGDRGRETQYF. The complete variable domain, with remaining parts taken from reference TRBV29-1 and TRBJ2-5, reads SAVISQKPSRDICQRGTSLTIQCQVDSQVTMMFWYRQQPGQSLTLIATANQGSEATYESGFVIDKFPISRPNLTFSTLTVSNMSPEDSSIYLCSVVGDRGRETQYFGPGTRLLVL.

This clone has just one count. The chain links TRBV7-8 to TRBJ2-2, with a weak D call TRBD1 (5 bases). The germline V gene encodes CDR1 SGHVS and CDR2 FQNEAQ. V lost 0 bases and J lost 3, with 11 bases in between. The CDR3 consists of 16 residues. The CDR3 DNA follows: TGTGCCAGCAGCTTAGCGCCCAGGGCTCACACCGGGGAGCTGTTTTTT. Amino acid sequence: CASSLAPRAHTGELFF.

The chain employs TRBV4-2 and TRBJ1-2; weak D call: TRBD1 (5 bases). V was pared by 1 base and J by 4 bases, with 10 bases between. From germline, CDR1 is LGHNA and CDR2 YNFKEQ. This CDR3 spans 14 amino acids. The CDR3: CASSQVGRGYGYTF. CDR3 nucleotides: TGTGCCAGCAGCCAAGTGGGGAGGGGCTATGGCTACACCTTC.

This chain connects TRBV7-6 to TRBJ2-1, with D hard to call. Between the trimmed V and J ends, which lost 5 bases and 3 bases, there was a span of 5 bases. The CDR3 consists of 12 residues. The germline V gene has CDR1 SGHVS and CDR2 FNYEAQ. The CDR3 nucleotides are TGTGCCAGCAGCACCTACTACAATGAGCAGTTCTTC. It is translated as CASSTYYNEQFF.

The chain joins TRBV30 to TRBJ2-5, with 8 bases fitting TRBD1. J lost 2 bases, V lost 2 bases, and 4 bases had no gene match. The germline CDR1 and CDR2 sequences are GTSNPN and SVGIG (reference sequence). This CDR3 comprises 14 residues. CDR3 amino acids: CAWSRQGIQETQYF. The CDR3 DNA is TGTGCCTGGAGTAGACAGGGGATACAAGAGACCCAGTACTTC.

This chain connects TRBV5-4 to TRBJ1-2; 8 positions match TRBD1. Germline assignment: CDR1 SGHNT and CDR2 YYREEE (reference sequence). V lost 0 bases, J lost 9 bases, and 7 bases stayed unmatched. This CDR3 has 14 residues. The CDR3 loop reads CASSLGQGAQSYTF. CDR3 nucleotides: TGTGCCAGCAGCTTGGGGCAGGGGGCTCAGAGCTACACCTTC.

The chain recombines TRBV27 with TRBJ2-5, with TRBD1 matching 8 bases. The junction had 4 bases not matched to a gene; V was cut back by 4 bases and J by 6 bases. This CDR3 has 13 residues. The germline CDR1 and CDR2 sequences are MNHEY and SMNVEV (reference sequence). The CDR3 sequence is CASSSGTGKTQYF. Here the CDR3 DNA reads TGTGCCAGCAGTTCCGGGACAGGAAAGACCCAGTACTTC.

The CDR3 DNA reads as TGTGCCAGCAGCTTACGCACAGGGGTGAATGAAAAACTGTTTTTT. It codes for CASSLRTGVNEKLFF. The chain uses TRBV7-9 and TRBJ1-4; 7 bases are shared with TRBD1. This CDR3 spans 15 amino acids. Trimming at V came to 2 bases and at J to 5 bases, leaving 5 bases not matched to a gene. The germline gives CDR1 SEHNR, CDR2 FQNEAQ (reference sequence).

CDR3 nucleotide sequence: TGCAGTGCTAGTAGACAAGCTGCCACTGAAGCTTTCTTT. This sequence encodes CSASRQAATEAFF. The chain employs TRBV20-1 and TRBJ1-1; D unclear. Between the trimmed V and J ends, which lost 3 bases and 4 bases, there was a span of 12 bases. The CDR3 covers 13 residues. Germline V gene sequence: CDR1 DFQATT, CDR2 SNEGSKA (reference sequence).

The chain recombines TRBV3-1 (or the pseudogene TRBV3-2) with TRBJ1-3, with D unresolved. Looked up from germline, CDR1 is LGHDT and CDR2 is YNNKEL (reference sequence). This CDR3 comprises 13 residues. V gave up 3 bases and J gave up 8 bases, with 11 bases separating them. CDR3 coding DNA: TGTGCCAGCAGCCAGGGGTGGGGAGACACCATATATTTT. Residues: CASSQGWGDTIYF.

This chain joins TRBV7-9 and TRBJ1-3; D gene uncertain. Trimming stripped 0 bases from V and 5 bases from J, with 14 bases between. This CDR3 spans 16 amino acids. CDR1 is SEHNR, CDR2 FQNEAQ, per germline (reference sequence). The chain's CDR3 is CASSLAGAPLRNTIYF. Here the CDR3 DNA reads TGTGCCAGCAGCTTAGCAGGAGCCCCTCTGAGAAACACCATATATTTT. The variable domain in full, with the rest retrieved from reference TRBV7-9 and TRBJ1-3, is DTGVSQNPRHKITKRGQNVTFRCDPISEHNRLYWYRQTLGQGPEFLTYFQNEAQLEKSRLLSDRFSAERPKGSFSTLEIQRTEQGDSAMYLCASSLAGAPLRNTIYFGEGSWLTVV.

The V and J genes are TRBV10-2 and TRBJ2-7, with D possibly being TRBD2 (6 bases). Germline V gene lookup returns CDR1 WSHSY and CDR2 SAAADI. V gave up 4 bases and J gave up 2 bases, with 6 bases separating them. This CDR3 contains 12 residues. The CDR3 sequence is CASSGTTYEQYF. DNA for the CDR3: TGCGCCAGCAGTGGGACTACCTACGAGCAGTACTTC.

This clone was found a few times. The V gene is TRBV13, the J gene TRBJ1-2, with 8 bases lining up with TRBD1. With 5 bases clipped from V and 7 bases from J, the junction kept 9 bases outside the gene matches. The CDR3 loop spans 14 amino acids. The germline V gene encodes CDR1 PRHDT and CDR2 FYEKMQ (reference sequence). CDR3 region: CASSTRTGSGGYTF. CDR3 nucleotides: TGTGCCAGCAGCACCCGGACAGGGAGCGGTGGCTACACCTTC. Supplemented by reference TRBV13 and TRBJ1-2, the full variable domain reads AAGVIQSPRHLIKEKRETATLKCYPIPRHDTVYWYQQGPGQDPQFLISFYEKMQSDKGSIPDRFSAQQFSDYHSELNMSSLELGDSALYFCASSTRTGSGGYTFGSGTRLTVV.

The chain employs TRBV7-9 and TRBJ2-2; 7 positions match TRBD1. The CDR3 contains 17 residues. Per germline, CDR1 SEHNR and CDR2 FQNEAQ (reference sequence). The J segment lost 0 bases and the V segment lost 2 bases, leaving 6 bases of the junction unmatched. CDR3 region: CASSLSRGTSNTGELFF. DNA for the CDR3: TGTGCCAGCAGCTTATCCAGGGGGACCTCGAACACCGGGGAGCTGTTTTTT.

The CDR3 spells CASSLVAGSEQFF. DNA for the CDR3: TGTGCCAGCAGCTTGGTTGCGGGAAGTGAGCAGTTCTTC. This sequence joins TRBV5-6 and TRBJ2-1, with D possibly matching TRBD2 (6 bases). The CDR3 runs 13 residues. V was trimmed by 0 bases and J by 9 bases, leaving 10 bases between them. Per the germline V gene, CDR1 is SGHDT and CDR2 is YYEEEE.

The gene calls are TRBV6-5 and TRBJ2-1; tentative D call: TRBD2 (6 bases). The CDR3 contains 15 residues. Germline CDR1 is MNHEY and CDR2 is SVGAGI. V lost 4 bases and J lost 0, with 10 bases in between. DNA of the CDR3: TGTGCCAGCAGTTCGGGACTGAGCTCCTACAATGAGCAGTTCTTC. This gives the protein CASSSGLSSYNEQFF.

The V and J genes are TRBV7-6 and TRBJ2-1, with TRBD2 matching over 7 bases. This CDR3 comprises 16 residues. The V gene end was trimmed by 5 bases and the J gene end by 4 bases; junction bases not matched to a gene: 11. Germline assignment: CDR1 SGHVS and CDR2 FNYEAQ. CDR3 coding DNA: TGTGCCAGCAGCCCCGGGGCCCGCGGGAGTTACAATGAGCAGTTCTTC. Translated: CASSPGARGSYNEQFF.

The chain joins TRBV7-9 to TRBJ1-1; no definite D call. V lost 5 bases and J lost 2, with 15 bases in between. Germline CDR1 reads SEHNR; CDR2 reads FQNEAQ (reference sequence). CDR3 size: 15 residues. The CDR3 is CASSRVPEPNTEAFF. DNA of the CDR3: TGTGCCAGCAGCCGGGTCCCGGAACCCAACACTGAAGCTTTCTTT. The full variable domain, with the rest looked up from reference TRBV7-9 and TRBJ1-1, is DTGVSQNPRHKITKRGQNVTFRCDPISEHNRLYWYRQTLGQGPEFLTYFQNEAQLEKSRLLSDRFSAERPKGSFSTLEIQRTEQGDSAMYLCASSRVPEPNTEAFFGQGTRLTVV.

Worth noting for this clone: In the same sample, other DNA sequences code for this CDR3. V usage is TRBV6-2 or TRBV6-3 and J usage is TRBJ2-1, with 11 bases aligning to TRBD2. The germline V gene encodes CDR1 MNHEY and CDR2 SVGEGT. After removal of 3 bases from V and 4 bases from J, the junction contained 2 bases not matched to a gene. CDR3 length equals 15 residues. This chain's CDR3 is CASSYGTSGYNEQFF. The CDR3 DNA is TGTGCCAGCAGTTATGGGACTAGCGGTTACAATGAGCAGTTCTTC.

The rearrangement uses TRBV5-1 and TRBJ1-2; D is unclear. This CDR3 is 14 amino acids long. The V end was cut by 1 base, the J end by 2 bases, with 9 bases between. The germline gives CDR1 SGHRS, CDR2 YFSETQ. The CDR3 loop is CASSLYQANYGYTF. In DNA form, the CDR3 reads TGCGCCAGCAGCTTGTACCAGGCAAACTATGGCTACACCTTC.